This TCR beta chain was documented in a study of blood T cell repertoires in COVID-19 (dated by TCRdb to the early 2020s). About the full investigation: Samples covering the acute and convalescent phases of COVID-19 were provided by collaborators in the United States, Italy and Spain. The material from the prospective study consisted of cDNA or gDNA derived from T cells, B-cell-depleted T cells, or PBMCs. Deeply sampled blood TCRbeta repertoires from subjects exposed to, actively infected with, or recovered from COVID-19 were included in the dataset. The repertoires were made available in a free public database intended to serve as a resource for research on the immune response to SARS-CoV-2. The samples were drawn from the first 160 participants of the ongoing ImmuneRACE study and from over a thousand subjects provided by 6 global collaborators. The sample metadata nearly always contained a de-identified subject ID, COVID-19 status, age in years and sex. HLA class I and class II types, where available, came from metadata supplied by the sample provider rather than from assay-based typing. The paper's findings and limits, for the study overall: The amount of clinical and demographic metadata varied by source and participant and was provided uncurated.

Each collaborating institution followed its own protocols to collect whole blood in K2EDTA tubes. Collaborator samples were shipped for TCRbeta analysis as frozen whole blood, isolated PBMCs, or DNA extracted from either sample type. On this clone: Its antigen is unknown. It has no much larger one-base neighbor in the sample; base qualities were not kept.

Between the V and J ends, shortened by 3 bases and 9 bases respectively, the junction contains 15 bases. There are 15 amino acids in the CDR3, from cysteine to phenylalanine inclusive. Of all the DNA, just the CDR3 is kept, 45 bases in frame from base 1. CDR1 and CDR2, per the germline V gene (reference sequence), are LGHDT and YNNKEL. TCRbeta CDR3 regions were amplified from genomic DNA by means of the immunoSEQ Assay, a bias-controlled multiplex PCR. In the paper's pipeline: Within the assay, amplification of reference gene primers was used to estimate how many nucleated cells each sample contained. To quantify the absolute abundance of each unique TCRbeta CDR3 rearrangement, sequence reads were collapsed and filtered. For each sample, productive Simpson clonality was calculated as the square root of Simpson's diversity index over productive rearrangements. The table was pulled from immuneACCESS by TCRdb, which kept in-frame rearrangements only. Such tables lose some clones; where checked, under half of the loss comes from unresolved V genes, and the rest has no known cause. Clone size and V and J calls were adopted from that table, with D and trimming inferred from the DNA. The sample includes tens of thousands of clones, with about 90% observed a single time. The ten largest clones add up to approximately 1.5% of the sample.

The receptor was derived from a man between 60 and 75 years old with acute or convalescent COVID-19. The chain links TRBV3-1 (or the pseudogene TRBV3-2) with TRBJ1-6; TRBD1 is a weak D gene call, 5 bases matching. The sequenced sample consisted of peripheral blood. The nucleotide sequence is TGTGCCAGCAGCCAGGGGCCCCAGGGTTTTTCACCCCTCCACTTT. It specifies CASSQGPQGFSPLHF.